The source of this TCR beta chain is a study of cytomegalovirus exposure and HLA in healthy donors. Overall study findings and caveats: A later analysis revealed that TCR association rates differed between HLA loci, peaking at DRB1 and bottoming out at HLA-C.

On this clone: The antigen is unknown.

V was clipped by 4 bases and J by 5 bases; unmatched bases: 5. The CDR3 has 14 residues. In germline, CDR1 is GTSNPN, CDR2 SVGIG (reference sequence). This PCR relied on a set of 60 Vbeta primers and 13 Jbeta primers. Some clones are missing from TCRdb's copy, which holds only in-frame ones; the method was immunoSEQ multiplex PCR. Altogether 120,000 to 150,000 clones are present, 65% to 85% being singletons, with the ten largest covering approximately 4%. This sequence originates from a woman aged 40 to 50 in good health and CMV-seropositive. This chain uses TRBV30 with TRBJ2-5, with TRBD2 identical over 12 bases. The specimen sequenced was PBMCs. The CDR3: CAWTSGGATETQYF. DNA of the CDR3: TGTGCCTGGACTAGCGGGGGGGCGACGGAGACCCAGTACTTC.